These T cell receptor beta chains were read from a single sample in a study of memory CD4+ T cells and cytomegalovirus serostatus. This table comes from immunoSEQ multiplex PCR, and its TCRdb copy is limited to in-frame clones, with some not included. Of around 53,000 clones in the sample, approximately 82% were seen once. The sample taken for sequencing was memory CD4+ T cells from blood. These TCRs come from an adult in good health and CMV-seropositive. Both conserved end residues are part of each CDR3. D genes are given only for firm matches. Clone size is given for some rows only: seen once, a few or many times, or a class if the clone is expanded.

TRBJ2-7 TRBV11-2 - - TGTGCCAGCAGCTTAGGCTTCAGTAGCTACGAGCAGTACTTC CASSLGFSSYEQYF
TRBJ2-3 TRBV5-4 few TRBD2 TGTGCCAGCACCTCCTTGGCGAGTAGCGGGAAAGATACGCAGTATTTT CASTSLASSGKDTQYF
TRBJ1-3 TRBV5-4 - - TGTGCCAGCAGCCAAGACTCTGGAAACACCATATATTTT CASSQDSGNTIYF
TRBJ1-6 TRBV11-2 - - TGTGCCAGCAGCTCCAACCCGGGGGGCAGGACTTCACCCCTCCACTTT CASSSNPGGRTSPLHF
TRBJ2-7 TRBV20-1 - - TGCAGTGCCCTACCCCCTAACGAGCAGTACTTC CSALPPNEQYF
TRBJ1-4 TRBV9 - - TGTGCCAGCAGCGCCACTGGGGGGATATATGAAAAACTGTTTTTT CASSATGGIYEKLFF
TRBJ2-6 TRBV6-5 - - TGTGCCGCCGCCTACCCATCCGGGGCCAACGTCCTGACTTTC CAAAYPSGANVLTF
TRBJ1-2 TRBV8-2 - - TGTGGCAATCGAAAGACCTATGGCTACACCTTC CGNRKTYGYTF
TRBJ2-7 TRBV10-3 - - TGTGCCATCAGCCCGTTGGTAGAGGACGAGCAGTACTTC CAISPLVEDEQYF
TRBJ1-1 TRBV7-3 - TRBD1 TGTGCCAGCAGCCCCCGGACAGGGGCCGAGGCTTTCTTT CASSPRTGAEAFF
TRBJ2-3 TRBV5-1 - TRBD2 TGCGCCAGCAGCTTGGGGGCTAGCGGGCGCACAGATACGCAGTATTTT CASSLGASGRTDTQYF
TRBJ1-4 TRBV5-5 - - TGTGCCAGCAGCTTGGAGTGGGGGTATAATGAAAAACTGTTTTTT CASSLEWGYNEKLFF
TRBJ1-4 TRBV4-3 - TRBD1 TGCGCCAGCAGCCAAAGCCCGGGACAGGGTAACGAAAAACTGTTTTTT CASSQSPGQGNEKLFF
TRBJ2-1 TRBV6-6 - TRBD2 TGTGCCAGCAGAGCGAGCGGGAGTTATTCCTACAATGAGCAGTTCTTC CASRASGSYSYNEQFF
TRBJ1-2 TRBV11-2 - - TGTGCCAGCAGCCCGAACAGGGATCGTGGCTACACCTTC CASSPNRDRGYTF
TRBJ1-2 TRBV6-1 - TRBD1 TGTGCCAGCAGTGAAACAGGGGGGAATGGCTACACCTTC CASSETGGNGYTF
TRBJ1-1 TRBV5-4 few - TGTGCCAGCAGCTCCGAGATGAACACTGAAGCTTTCTTT CASSSEMNTEAFF
TRBJ2-1 TRBV4-2 - TRBD2 TGTGCCAGCAGCTCTCAAGCGGGAACGAGCTCCTACAATGAGCAGTTCTTC CASSSQAGTSSYNEQFF
TRBJ1-1 TRBV7-9 - TRBD1 TGTGCCAGCAGCGCCTCACAGGGGGCTAACACTGAAGCTTTCTTT CASSASQGANTEAFF
TRBJ2-7 TRBV21-1 - - TGTGCCAGCAGCCTTGGACTAGCGGCCGTCTACGAGCAGTACTTC CASSLGLAAVYEQYF
TRBJ2-7 TRBV9 - - TGTGCCAGCAGCCCCCGAGGGAGCTCCTACGAGCAGTACTTC CASSPRGSSYEQYF
TRBJ2-7 TRBV6-1 - TRBD2 TGTGCCAGCAGTGAACTAGCGGGAGGCTACGAGCAGTACTTC CASSELAGGYEQYF
TRBJ2-3 TRBV5-4 - - TGTGCCAGCAGCGACCTGAGCGGGCGCACAGATACGCAGTATTTT CASSDLSGRTDTQYF
TRBJ1-5 TRBV5-5 - - TGTGCCAGCAGCTTCTCCGTGGATGTCAATCAGCCCCAGCATTTT CASSFSVDVNQPQHF
TRBJ1-2 TRBV7-9 - - TGTGCCAGCAGCTCAGAGGGCCAGAACTATGGCTACACCTTC CASSSEGQNYGYTF
TRBJ2-6 TRBV27 once TRBD1 TGTGCCAGCAGTTCCCACAACGGACAGGGCCAGTCTGGGGCCAACGTCCTGACTTTC CASSSHNGQGQSGANVLTF
TRBJ1-1 TRBV11-1 - - TGTGCCAGCAGCCCCCGGGACTTATTTAACACTGAAGCTTTCTTT CASSPRDLFNTEAFF
TRBJ1-3 TRBV28 - - TGTGCCAGCAGTTTTTGGGCCTTCTCTGGAAACACCATATATTTT CASSFWAFSGNTIYF
TRBJ1-2 TRBV25-1 - - TGTGCCAGCAGTGATGCGGGGGACTATGGCTACACCTTC CASSDAGDYGYTF
TRBJ1-6 TRBV7-2 - - TGTGCCAGCAGCTTCCGCCTATCTAGTTCACCCCTCCACTTT CASSFRLSSSPLHF
TRBJ1-1 TRBV29-1 - - TGCAGCGTCAGGGAAGAGAACACTGAAGCTTTCTTT CSVREENTEAFF
TRBJ2-4 TRBV6-1 few - TGTGCCGCCAGGGATCCGAGGGACATTCAGTACTTC CAARDPRDIQYF
TRBJ2-2 TRBV27 - TRBD2 TGTGCCAGCAGTTCCCTAGCGGGGAAGGTAGACACCGGGGAGCTGTTTTTT CASSSLAGKVDTGELFF
TRBJ2-1 TRBV28 - TRBD1 TGTGCCAGCAGCGAACCGGGACAGGGTTCGAATGAGCAGTTCTTC CASSEPGQGSNEQFF
TRBJ2-2 TRBV28 - - TGTGCCAGCACCTCTGGGGGACGGATAAACACCGGGGAGCTGTTTTTT CASTSGGRINTGELFF
TRBJ2-1 TRBV5-1 once - TGCGCCAGCAGCTTGCCTCGCGGGGCGGGTGAGCAGTTCTTC CASSLPRGAGEQFF
TRBJ2-4 TRBV28 - - TGTGCCAGCAGTTTCGGGCGGGCTGGAGCCAAAAACATTCAGTACTTC CASSFGRAGAKNIQYF
TRBJ1-2 TRBV5-6 - - TGTGCCAGCAGCGGGACGAGTTCATCTAACTATGGCTACACCTTC CASSGTSSSNYGYTF
TRBJ1-1 TRBV7-3 few TRBD1 TGTGCCAGCAGCTTAACAGGGGGCTCAAACACTGAAGCTTTCTTT CASSLTGGSNTEAFF
TRBJ2-5 TRBV7-8 - - TGTGCCAGCGGCTACAACTCGGGGAGGGAGACCCAGTACTTC CASGYNSGRETQYF
TRBJ1-2 TRBV4-3 - - TGCGCCAGCAGCTACGACAGCTATGGCTACACCTTC CASSYDSYGYTF
TRBJ2-4 TRBV30 - - TGTGCCTGGAGTGTAATAGGGGGAAACATTCAGTACTTC CAWSVIGGNIQYF
TRBJ1-3 TRBV28 - - TGTGCCAGCAGACTCAGAGGGCCCAACCCTGGAAACACCATATATTTT CASRLRGPNPGNTIYF
TRBJ2-7 TRBV7-2 - - TGTGCCAGCAGCTCACAATCCGGGGCGTACGAGCAGTACTTC CASSSQSGAYEQYF
TRBJ2-2 TRBV7-2 - TRBD2 TGTGCCAGCAGGAATGCGGGGGTCACCGGGGAGCTGTTTTTT CASRNAGVTGELFF
TRBJ1-3 TRBV5-1 - - TGTGCCAGCAGCTTGGATCTCTCTGGAAACACCATATATTTT CASSLDLSGNTIYF
TRBJ1-1 TRBV19 - - TGTGCCAGTAGTAATAGTAGGCAGCCCAACACTGAAGCTTTCTTT CASSNSRQPNTEAFF
TRBJ1-5 TRBV11-2 medium-sized - TGTGCCAGCAGCCGGGCTGCGGGCCAGCCCCAGCATTTT CASSRAAGQPQHF
TRBJ2-7 TRBV4-1 - TRBD2 TGCGCCAGCAGCCAAGATCGGGCTAGCGGGAGCCACGCTCCCTACGAGCAGTACTTC CASSQDRASGSHAPYEQYF
TRBJ2-3 TRBV7-9 - TRBD2 TGTGCCAGCAGCTTAGTCGGGACTAGCGCGTTGTATTTT CASSLVGTSALYF